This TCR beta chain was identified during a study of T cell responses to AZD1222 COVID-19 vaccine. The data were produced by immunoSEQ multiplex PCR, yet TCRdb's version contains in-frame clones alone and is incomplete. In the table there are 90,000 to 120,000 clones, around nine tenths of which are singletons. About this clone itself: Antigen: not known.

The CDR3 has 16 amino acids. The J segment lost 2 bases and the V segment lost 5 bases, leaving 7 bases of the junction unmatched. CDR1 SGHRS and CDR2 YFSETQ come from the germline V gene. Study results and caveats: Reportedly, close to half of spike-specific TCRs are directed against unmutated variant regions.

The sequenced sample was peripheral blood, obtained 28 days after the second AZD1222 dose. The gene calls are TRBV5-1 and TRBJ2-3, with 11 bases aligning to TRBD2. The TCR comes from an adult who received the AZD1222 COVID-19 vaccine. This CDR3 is CASSRGTSGPTDTQYF. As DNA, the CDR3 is TGCGCCAGCAGTCGAGGGACTAGCGGACCCACAGATACGCAGTATTTT.